This T cell receptor beta chain originates from a study of identical twins. Overall study results and limits: Sequences that were out-of-frame, alpha and twin-shared displayed an excess of low generation probability. One should note that invariant MAIT and iNKT cells could partly confound zero-insertion analyses.

This clonotype was observed a handful of times. The antigen is undetermined. V lost 5 bases and J lost 8, with 7 bases in between. CDR1 is SEHNR, CDR2 FQNEAQ, per germline (reference sequence). The CDR3 length is 11 residues. All donors were healthy, and all were Caucasian. Carrying unique molecular identifiers, the cDNA also gained a universal primer site through template switching. TCRdb itself ran the 5' RACE reads through MiXCR, one entry per CDR3 protein. The sample carries roughly 250,000 distinct CDR3 sequences, approximately 7% recorded once. These data also formed part of another study, on yellow fever vaccine responses in identical twins.

The receptor's source is a woman aged 18 to 35 in good health. V is TRBV7-9 and J is TRBJ2-4; D is perhaps TRBD1 or TRBD2 (5 bases each). Sequencing was carried out using memory (CD45RO+) T cells sorted from blood. CDR3 residues: CASSQGHIQYF. The CDR3 coding sequence is TGTGCCAGCAGCCAGGGACACATTCAGTACTTC.